Sequencing of this T cell receptor beta chain was carried out in a study of response to subunit inactivated influenza vaccine. Study conclusions and caveats: After each seasonal influenza vaccination, few new T cells are recruited, the authors suggested.

TCRdb passed the RT-PCR reads through MiXCR, listing each CDR3 protein once. The data hold 450,000 to 600,000 distinct CDR3 sequences, with approximately 7.7% observed a single time. This clonotype was observed a few times. Its antigen remains unidentified. CDR1 and CDR2 from the germline V gene are SGHRS and YFSETQ. The CDR3 is made up of 14 amino acids. Trimming pared 0 bases from V and 4 bases from J, leaving 10 bases between. V is TRBV5-1 and J is TRBJ1-1, with unresolved D. The clonotype was recovered from a man aged 45 to 75 who received an inactivated influenza vaccine. The input for sequencing was PBMCs from blood, taken around 25 months after vaccination. CDR3 nucleotides: TGCGCCAGCAGCTTGGGCAGACAAATCACTGAAGCTTTCTTT. The encoded protein is CASSLGRQITEAFF.